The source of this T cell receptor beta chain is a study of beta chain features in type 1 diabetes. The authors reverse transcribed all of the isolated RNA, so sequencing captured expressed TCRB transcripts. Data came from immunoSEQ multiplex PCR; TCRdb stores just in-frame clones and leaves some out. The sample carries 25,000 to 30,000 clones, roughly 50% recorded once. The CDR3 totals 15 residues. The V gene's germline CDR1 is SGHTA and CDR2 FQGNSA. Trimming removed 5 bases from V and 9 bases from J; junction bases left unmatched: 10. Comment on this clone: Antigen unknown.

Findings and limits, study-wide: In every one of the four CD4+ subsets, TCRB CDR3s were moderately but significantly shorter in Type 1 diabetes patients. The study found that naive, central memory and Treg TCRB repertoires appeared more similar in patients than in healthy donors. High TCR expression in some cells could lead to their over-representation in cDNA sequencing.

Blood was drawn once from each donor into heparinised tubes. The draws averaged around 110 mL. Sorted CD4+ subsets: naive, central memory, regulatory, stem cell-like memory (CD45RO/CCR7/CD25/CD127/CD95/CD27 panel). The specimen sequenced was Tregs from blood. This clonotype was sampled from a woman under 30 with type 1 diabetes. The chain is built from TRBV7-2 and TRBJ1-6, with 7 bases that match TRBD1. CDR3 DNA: TGTGCCAGCAGCCTTAGGGGGCAAGGCGTTTCACCCCTCCACTTT. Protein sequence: CASSLRGQGVSPLHF.